The entry below gives a single T cell receptor beta chain sequence along with its context. These data are taken from a study of cytomegalovirus exposure and HLA in healthy donors. On the study more broadly: A prior study identified approximately 120 million unique TCR beta sequences from about 179 million T cells.

The CDR3 has 14 amino acids. CDR1 and CDR2 from the germline V gene are MNHNY and SVGAGI (reference sequence). With 5 bases removed from V and 2 bases from J, the gap between germline ends came to 12 bases. In the PCR, 60 Vbeta and 13 Jbeta primers were used. TCRdb keeps only in-frame clones here, not all; method: immunoSEQ multiplex PCR. The sample lists 130,000 to 150,000 clones, over 65% occurring once. The clonotype comes from a female donor in good health and CMV-seronegative. J is TRBJ1-1 and V is TRBV6-6; perhaps TRBD1 as D (6 bases). The material sequenced was PBMCs. DNA for the CDR3: TGTGCCAGCAGTCCCGGACAGTTAAACACTGAAGCTTTCTTT. Translation: CASSPGQLNTEAFF.